The rows below give T cell receptor beta chains drawn from one sample of a study of cytomegalovirus exposure and HLA in healthy donors. The protocol was immunoSEQ multiplex PCR, while the TCRdb copy is restricted to in-frame clones and leaves out a portion. Of over 130,000 clones listed, 55% to 80% are singletons. The sequenced sample consisted of PBMCs. These TCRs come from a woman in her sixties or seventies in good health and CMV-seropositive. Both conserved end residues are trimmed from each CDR3. The order of the fields is V gene, clone size, CDR3 protein. Not all rows give a size; the values are once, few, many and, for expanded clones, a class.

TRBV2,-,ASSETGTGGLGYT
TRBV18,-,ASSPGGSTDTQY
TRBV4-1,few,ASSRGPLGSNEKLF
TRBV2,-,ASSVGEEYQETQY
TRBV11-2,-,ASSLDRLDEQY
TRBV5-8,-,ASSRGLVPGELF
TRBV4-3,-,ASSRQGNTEAF
TRBV7-3,-,ASSLDLGNVLT
TRBV15,-,ATSRGRGQGAGNQPQH
TRBV28,once,ASSSTGGGTEAF
TRBV5-1,-,ASSLATSSYNEQF
TRBV2,-,AISSGSGRTQY
TRBV4-3,-,ASSQANTYGYT
TRBV15,-,ATSRADSRGSAF
TRBV2,-,ASSTEMNTEAF
TRBV5-4,-,ASSLGQETNYGYT
TRBV30,few,AWSGGYSNQPQH
TRBV19,-,ASSMTDTQPQH
TRBV10-2,-,ASSEVPGGEKLF
TRBV9,-,ASSVEAGVETQY
TRBV28,-,ASSYAGQGRMETQY
TRBV25-1,-,ASSDRSNGRGSYEQY
TRBV21-1,-,AKDPPETVNTGELF
TRBV9,-,ASSVEQGANTGELF
TRBV6-5,-,ASSNRQAGYT
TRBV5-4,few,ASSFYRVNTIY
TRBV7-2,-,ASSLVGPNQPQH
TRBV10-1,-,ASIITWTAEQY
TRBV28,-,ATTVGGASSYNEQF